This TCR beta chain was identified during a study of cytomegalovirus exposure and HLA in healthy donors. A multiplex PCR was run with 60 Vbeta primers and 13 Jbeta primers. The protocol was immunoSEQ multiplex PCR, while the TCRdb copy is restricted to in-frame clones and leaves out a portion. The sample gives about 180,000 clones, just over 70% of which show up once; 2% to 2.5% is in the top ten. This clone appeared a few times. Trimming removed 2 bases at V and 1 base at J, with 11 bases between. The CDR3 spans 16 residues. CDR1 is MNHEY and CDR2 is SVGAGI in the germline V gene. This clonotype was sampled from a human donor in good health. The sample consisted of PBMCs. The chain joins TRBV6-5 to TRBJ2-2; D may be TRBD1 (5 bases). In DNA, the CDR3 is TGTGCCAGCAGTTACGTGAGACAGCTGAACACCGGGGAGCTGTTTTTT. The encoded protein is CASSYVRQLNTGELFF.